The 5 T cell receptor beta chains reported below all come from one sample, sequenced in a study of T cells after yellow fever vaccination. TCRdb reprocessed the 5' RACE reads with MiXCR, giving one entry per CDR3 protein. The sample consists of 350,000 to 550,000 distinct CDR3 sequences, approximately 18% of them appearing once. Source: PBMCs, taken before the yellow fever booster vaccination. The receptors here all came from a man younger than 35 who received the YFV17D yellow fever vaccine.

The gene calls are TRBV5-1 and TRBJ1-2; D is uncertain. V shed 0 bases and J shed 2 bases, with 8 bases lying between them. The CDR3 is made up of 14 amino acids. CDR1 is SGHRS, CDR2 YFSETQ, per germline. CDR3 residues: CASSLEARNYGYTF. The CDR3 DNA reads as TGCGCCAGCAGCTTGGAAGCCAGAAACTATGGCTACACCTTC.

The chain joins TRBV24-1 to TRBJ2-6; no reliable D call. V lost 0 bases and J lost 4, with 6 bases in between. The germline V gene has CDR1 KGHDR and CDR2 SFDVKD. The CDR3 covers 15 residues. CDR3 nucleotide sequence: TGTGCCACCAGTGATTTGCGGCTCGGGGCCAACGTCCTGACTTTC. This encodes CATSDLRLGANVLTF.

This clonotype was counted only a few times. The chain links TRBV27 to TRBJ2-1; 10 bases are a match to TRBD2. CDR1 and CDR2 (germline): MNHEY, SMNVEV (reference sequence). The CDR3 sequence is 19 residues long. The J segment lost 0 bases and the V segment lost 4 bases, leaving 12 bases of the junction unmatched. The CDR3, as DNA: TGTGCCAGCAGTTCCCCCACTAGCGGGGTCTTCAGCTCCTACAATGAGCAGTTCTTC. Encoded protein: CASSSPTSGVFSSYNEQFF.

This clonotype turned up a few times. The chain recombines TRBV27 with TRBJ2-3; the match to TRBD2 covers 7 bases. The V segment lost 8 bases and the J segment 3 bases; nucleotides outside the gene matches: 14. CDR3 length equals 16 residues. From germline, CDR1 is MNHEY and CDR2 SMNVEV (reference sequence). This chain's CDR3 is CASRPRSGGGTDTQYF. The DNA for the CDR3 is TGTGCCAGCCGGCCGCGGTCTGGCGGGGGTACAGATACGCAGTATTTT.

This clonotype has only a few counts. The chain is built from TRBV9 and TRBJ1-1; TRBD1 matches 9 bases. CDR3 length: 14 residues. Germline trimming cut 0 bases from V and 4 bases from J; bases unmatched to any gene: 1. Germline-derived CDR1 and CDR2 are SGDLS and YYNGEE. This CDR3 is CASSVGDRVTEAFF. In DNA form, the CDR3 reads TGTGCCAGCAGCGTAGGGGACAGGGTCACTGAAGCTTTCTTT.